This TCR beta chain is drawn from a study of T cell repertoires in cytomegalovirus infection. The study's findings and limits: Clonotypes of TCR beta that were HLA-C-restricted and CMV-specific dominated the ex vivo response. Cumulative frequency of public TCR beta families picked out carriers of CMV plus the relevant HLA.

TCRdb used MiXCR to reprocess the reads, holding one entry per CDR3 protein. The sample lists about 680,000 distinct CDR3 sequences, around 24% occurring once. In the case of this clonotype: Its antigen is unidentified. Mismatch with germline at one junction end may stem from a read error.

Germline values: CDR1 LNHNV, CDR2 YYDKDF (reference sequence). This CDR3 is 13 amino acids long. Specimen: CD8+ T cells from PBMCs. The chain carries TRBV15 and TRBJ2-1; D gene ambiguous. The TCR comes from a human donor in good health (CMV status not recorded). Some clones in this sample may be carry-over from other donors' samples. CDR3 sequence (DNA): TGTACCACCAGCAGAGGTGTCCCCAATGAGCAGTTCTTC. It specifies CTTSRGVPNEQFF.